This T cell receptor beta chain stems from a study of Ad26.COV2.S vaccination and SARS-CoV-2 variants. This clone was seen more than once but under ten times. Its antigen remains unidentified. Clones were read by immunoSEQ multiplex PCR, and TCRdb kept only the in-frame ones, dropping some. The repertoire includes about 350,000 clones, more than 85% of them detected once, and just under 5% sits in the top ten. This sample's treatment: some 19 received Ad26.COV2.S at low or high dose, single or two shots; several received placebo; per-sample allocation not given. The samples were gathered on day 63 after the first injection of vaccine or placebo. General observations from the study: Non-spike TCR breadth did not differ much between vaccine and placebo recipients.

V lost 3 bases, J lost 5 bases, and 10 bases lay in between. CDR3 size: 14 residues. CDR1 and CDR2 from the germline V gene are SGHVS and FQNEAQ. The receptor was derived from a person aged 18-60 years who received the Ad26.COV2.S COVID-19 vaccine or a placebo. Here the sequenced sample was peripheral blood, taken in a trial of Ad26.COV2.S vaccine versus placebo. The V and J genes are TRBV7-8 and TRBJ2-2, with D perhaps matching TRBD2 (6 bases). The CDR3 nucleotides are TGTGCCAGCAGCTTCGCGGGGAGGACCGGGGAGCTGTTTTTT. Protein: CASSFAGRTGELFF.